This T cell receptor beta chain was recorded in a study of T-cell reconstitution after alpha-beta-depleted transplantation in children. Unique molecular identifiers were used to barcode this TCRbeta library. MiXCR was run by TCRdb on the PCR reads, yielding one entry per CDR3 protein. The table lists about 540,000 distinct CDR3 sequences, 15% to 20% of them singletons. This CDR3 contains 18 residues. V shed 6 bases and J 0 bases; nucleotides not matched to a gene: 9. Germline values: CDR1 MNHEY, CDR2 SMNVEV (reference sequence). The receptor's source is a human donor who donated a stem cell graft to a child with acute lymphoblastic leukemia. The chain links TRBV27 to TRBJ2-6; TRBD1 matches at 9 bases. Sequenced material: PBMCs from the stem cell graft donor, taken from the stem cell graft. For the CDR3, the DNA is TGTGCCAGCAGAAGGACGGGACAGGGATTCTCTGGGGCCAACGTCCTGACTTTC. It is translated as CASRRTGQGFSGANVLTF.